The rows below give T cell receptor beta chains drawn from one sample of a study of shared clonotypes between healthy human individuals. The protocol was immunoSEQ multiplex PCR, while the TCRdb copy is restricted to in-frame clones and leaves out a portion. Found here are about 2.3 million clones, 80% to 95% of them singletons; the top ten hold 0.3% to 0.4%. Sequenced sample: naive CD4+ T cells from PBMCs. These receptors were obtained from a man aged 18 to 29 in good health. Some clones in this sample may be carry-over from other donors' samples. CDR3s include the opening cysteine and the closing phenylalanine or tryptophan. A D gene is named only where the DNA matches it firmly. Rows may omit the clone size; those that give it use once, few, many or a size class.

D gene	clone size	V gene	J gene	CDR3 DNA	CDR3 protein
.	.	TRBV2	TRBJ1-5	TGTGCCAGCGGGGCTCTGTATAGCAATCAGCCCCAGCATTTT	CASGALYSNQPQHF
TRBD2	once	TRBV6-1	TRBJ2-5	TGTGCCAGCAGCGGTACTAGCGGAGAGACCCAGTACTTC	CASSGTSGETQYF
.	.	TRBV5-1	TRBJ2-2	TGCGCCAGCAGCTTGGTGGTGGGAACGAACACCGGGGAGCTGTTTTTT	CASSLVVGTNTGELFF
.	.	TRBV7-9	TRBJ2-1	TGTGCCAGCAGCTTAGTCCCCCGGGCAGAGCAGTTCTTC	CASSLVPRAEQFF
.	.	TRBV5-1	TRBJ2-2	TGCGCCAGCAGCTTGGTTGCACAGGCTGGCACCGGGGAGCTGTTTTTT	CASSLVAQAGTGELFF
TRBD2	.	TRBV28	TRBJ2-1	TGTGCCAGCAGTTATAGCGGGAGGGCGGCGAATGAGCAGTTCTTC	CASSYSGRAANEQFF
TRBD2	once	TRBV5-1	TRBJ2-1	TGCGCCAGCAGCTTGGTAGTAGCGGGAGCCGACAATGAGCAGTTCTTC	CASSLVVAGADNEQFF
TRBD2	.	TRBV5-1	TRBJ2-1	TGCGCCAGCAGCGCGACTAGCGGGCGTTACAATGAGCAGTTCTTC	CASSATSGRYNEQFF
.	once	TRBV5-1	TRBJ2-7	TGCGCCAGCAGTCCCGGGGTGCCAGGGGCCTCCTACGAGCAGTACTTC	CASSPGVPGASYEQYF
TRBD1	.	TRBV2	TRBJ2-3	TGTGCCAGCAATCACGAGGGACAGAGGCAGTATTTT	CASNHEGQRQYF
TRBD2	.	TRBV5-1	TRBJ2-5	TGCGCCAGCAGCCCGGGACTAGGCGGTCGAGAGACCCAGTACTTC	CASSPGLGGRETQYF
.	few	TRBV5-1	TRBJ1-5	TGCGCCAGCAGCTTGGCCGGCTATAGCAATCAGCCCCAGCATTTT	CASSLAGYSNQPQHF
TRBD1	.	TRBV5-4	TRBJ1-5	TGTGCCAGCAGTTCGACAGGGGGCGGTCAGCCCCAGCATTTT	CASSSTGGGQPQHF
.	.	TRBV30	TRBJ2-1	TGTGCCTGGGGGGGTAAAAATGAGCAGTTCTTC	CAWGGKNEQFF
TRBD1	.	TRBV30	TRBJ2-1	TGTGCCTGGAGCAGGGGGCCTTACAATGAGCAGTTCTTC	CAWSRGPYNEQFF
.	.	TRBV7-2	TRBJ2-5	TGTGCCAGCAGCTTAGGTTTGGGGTTTCTGGAGACCCAGTACTTC	CASSLGLGFLETQYF
.	.	TRBV6-4	TRBJ2-3	TGTGCCAGCAGCCCCAGGGGGCGGGAGGACGCAGATACGCAGTATTTT	CASSPRGREDADTQYF
.	.	TRBV9	TRBJ2-7	TGTGCCAGCAGCGGCCAGCAGTTCGGTGAGCAGTACTTC	CASSGQQFGEQYF
.	.	TRBV6-1	TRBJ2-1	TGTGCCAGCAGAGGAATGCCTGCGGGGAATGAGCAGTTCTTC	CASRGMPAGNEQFF
.	.	TRBV7-9	TRBJ2-1	TGTGCCAGCAGCGCCCAAGGGACTTGGACAAATGAGCAGTTCTTC	CASSAQGTWTNEQFF
TRBD1	.	TRBV2	TRBJ2-7	TGTGCCAGCAGTACCTACGGACAGGGTTTATCCTACGAGCAGTACTTC	CASSTYGQGLSYEQYF
TRBD2	.	TRBV18	TRBJ2-7	TGTGCCAGCTCATTAGGGACTACCTACGAGCAGTACTTC	CASSLGTTYEQYF
TRBD1	.	TRBV27	TRBJ2-7	TGTGCCAGCAGGAGACCGGGACAGGGAAATTCCTACGAGCAGTACTTC	CASRRPGQGNSYEQYF
.	once	TRBV27	TRBJ2-7	TGTGCCAGCAGTTCTCTGCTGAGCTCCTACGAGCAGTACTTC	CASSSLLSSYEQYF
.	.	TRBV19	TRBJ2-5	TGTGCCAGCCCGGACAGTCCTGAAGAGACCCAGTACTTC	CASPDSPEETQYF
.	.	TRBV9	TRBJ2-2	TGTGCCAGCAGCGTAGGCGAAGGAGGTACCGGGGAGCTGTTTTTT	CASSVGEGGTGELFF